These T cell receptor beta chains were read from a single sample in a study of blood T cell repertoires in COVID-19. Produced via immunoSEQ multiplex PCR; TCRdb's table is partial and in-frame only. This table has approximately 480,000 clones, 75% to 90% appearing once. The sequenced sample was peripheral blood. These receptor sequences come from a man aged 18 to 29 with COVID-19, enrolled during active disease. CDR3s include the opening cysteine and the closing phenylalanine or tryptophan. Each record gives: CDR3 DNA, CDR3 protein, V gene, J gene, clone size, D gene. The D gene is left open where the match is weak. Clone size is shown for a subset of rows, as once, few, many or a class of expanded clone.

TGTGCCAGCAGCTCGACAGGGCCACCCTCTACGGGAAAACTGTTTTTT	CASSSTGPPSTGKLFF	TRBV3-1/TRBV3-2	TRBJ1-4	NA	TRBD1
TGTGCCAGCTCACCACAAAAAACTAGATCCGGGGAGCTGTTTTTT	CASSPQKTRSGELFF	TRBV18	TRBJ2-2	NA	NA
TGTGCCAGCCTTTCCTCTGGAAACACCATATATTTT	CASLSSGNTIYF	TRBV19	TRBJ1-3	NA	NA
TGCGCCAGCAGCCAAGATCGGAGTAGCGGGTCTTACGAGCAGTACTTC	CASSQDRSSGSYEQYF	TRBV4-1	TRBJ2-7	NA	TRBD2
TGTGCCAGCAGTCCCCCGGGGACAGTTGGTGAAAAACTGTTTTTT	CASSPPGTVGEKLFF	TRBV27	TRBJ1-4	NA	TRBD1
TGTGCCAGCACCGACAGGGGGAACTATGGCTACACCTTC	CASTDRGNYGYTF	TRBV11-1	TRBJ1-2	few	TRBD1
TGTGCCAGCAGCGCGGGGATCTCCTACAATGAGCAGTTCTTC	CASSAGISYNEQFF	TRBV3-1/TRBV3-2	TRBJ2-1	NA	NA
TGTGCCAGCAGCTTATCAGCGGGGGAGGATACGCAGTATTTT	CASSLSAGEDTQYF	TRBV11-3	TRBJ2-3	NA	TRBD2
TGTGCCAGCAGCCTGCATAGCGGGGGACGGGACGAGCAGTACTTC	CASSLHSGGRDEQYF	TRBV3-1/TRBV3-2	TRBJ2-7	once	TRBD2
TGTGCCAGCCGGGGACTAGCGGGTTTGATCCAAGAGACCCAGTACTTC	CASRGLAGLIQETQYF	TRBV2	TRBJ2-5	NA	TRBD2
TGTGCCAGCAGCGTAGAATTATCGGGGGGGCCCTCCGGGGAGCTGTTTTTT	CASSVELSGGPSGELFF	TRBV9	TRBJ2-2	NA	TRBD2
TGTGCCAGCAGCGTTAGCGGTTCCTACGAGCAGTACTTC	CASSVSGSYEQYF	TRBV5-6	TRBJ2-7	NA	NA
TGTGCCAGCAGCCGTCGGGACAACTCCTCACCCCTCCACTTT	CASSRRDNSSPLHF	TRBV7-9	TRBJ1-6	NA	NA
TGTGCCAGCAGCGTAGGACAGGGTCCGTCAGATACGCAGTATTTT	CASSVGQGPSDTQYF	TRBV9	TRBJ2-3	NA	TRBD1
TGTGCCAGCAGCTTTGACAGGTCGAGCGGCTACACCTTC	CASSFDRSSGYTF	TRBV7-2	TRBJ1-2	NA	NA
TGCGCCAGCAGCTTGGGGGGACAGAACCAAGAGACCCAGTACTTC	CASSLGGQNQETQYF	TRBV5-1	TRBJ2-5	NA	TRBD1
TGTGCCAGCAGCTTGGGACTAGCGGGAGGACCCGAGACCCAGTACTTC	CASSLGLAGGPETQYF	TRBV7-9	TRBJ2-5	NA	TRBD2
TGTGCCAGCAGCTCGACAGGAGGAGAGACCCAGTACTTC	CASSSTGGETQYF	TRBV9	TRBJ2-5	NA	NA
TGTGCCAGCAGCCATACTAGCGGGGGTACAGATACGCAGTATTTT	CASSHTSGGTDTQYF	TRBV7-9	TRBJ2-3	NA	TRBD2
TGTGCCAGCAGCCCATCCACCGCGGGATTGAACACTGAAGCTTTCTTT	CASSPSTAGLNTEAFF	TRBV3-1/TRBV3-2	TRBJ1-1	NA	NA